This T cell receptor (beta chain) was obtained from a study of metastatic and nonmetastatic thyroid tumors. Study at large: Patients with malignant and benign thyroid disease provided blood and tumor or nodule tissue, whose repertoires were compared.

With MiXCR, TCRdb called clones anew from the PCR reads. The sample consists of about 5,800 clones, approximately 18% of them appearing once. Each patient came to thyroid surgery without any prior treatment (of any kind). This clone was detected ten times or more. Trimming took 1 base from V and 8 from J; bases not matched to a gene: 4. The CDR3 is made up of 14 amino acids. In germline, CDR1 is DFQATT, CDR2 SNEGSKA (reference sequence). This receptor was obtained from a female donor with papillary thyroid cancer or a benign thyroid nodule (not recorded which). Some clones in this sample may be carry-over from other donors' samples. The chain combines TRBV20-1 with TRBJ1-6; 8 bases line up with TRBD1. Input material: adjacent normal tissue. The CDR3 loop is CSARGQGMDSPLHF. Written as DNA, the CDR3 is TGCAGTGCTAGAGGACAGGGGATGGATTCACCCCTCCACTTT.